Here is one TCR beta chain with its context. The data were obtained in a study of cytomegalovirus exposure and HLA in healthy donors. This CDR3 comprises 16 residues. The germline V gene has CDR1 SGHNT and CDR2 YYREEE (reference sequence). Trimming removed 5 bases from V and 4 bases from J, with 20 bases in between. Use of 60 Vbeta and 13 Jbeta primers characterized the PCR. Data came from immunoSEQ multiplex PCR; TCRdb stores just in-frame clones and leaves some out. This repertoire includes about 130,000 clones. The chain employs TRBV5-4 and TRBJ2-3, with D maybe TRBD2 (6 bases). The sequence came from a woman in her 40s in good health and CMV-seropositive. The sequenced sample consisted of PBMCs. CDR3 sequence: CASRRRDSGVADTQYF. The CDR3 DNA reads TGTGCCAGCAGGAGAAGGGACTCGGGGGTGGCAGATACGCAGTATTTT. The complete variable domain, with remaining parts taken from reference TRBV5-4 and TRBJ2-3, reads ETGVTQSPTHLIKTRGQQVTLRCSSQSGHNTVSWYQQALGQGPQFIFQYYREEENGRGNFPPRFSGLQFPNYSSELNVNALELDDSALYLCASRRRDSGVADTQYFGPGTRLTVL.